The entry below gives a single TCR beta chain sequence along with its context. This entry is derived from a study of shared T cell receptors in the human thymus. V was pared by 9 bases and J by 8 bases, with 4 bases of the junction left unmatched. CDR1 is MNHEY, CDR2 SMNVEV, per germline (reference sequence). This CDR3 is built from 11 residues. Generated by immunoSEQ multiplex PCR, the TCRdb table keeps only in-frame clones and is missing some. Seen here are hundreds of thousands of clones, 80% to 90% observed once, and the top ten hold about 0.0094%. These data also formed part of another study, on human thymus T cells. That report adds: The donors were infants in Finland with congenital heart defects, otherwise immunologically healthy. Thymic tissue was derived from resections collected during corrective heart surgery. Biased V and J segment usage appeared in thymus and peripheral blood. Related research described thymic repertoires that were highly overlapping among unrelated individuals.

This clonotype was obtained from a boy less than two years old with a congenital heart defect. The chain is built from TRBV27 and TRBJ1-2, with 9 bases that match TRBD1. What was sequenced was thymocytes. This CDR3 reads CASGQGQGYTF. The CDR3 nucleotides are TGTGCCAGTGGACAGGGGCAGGGCTACACCTTC.